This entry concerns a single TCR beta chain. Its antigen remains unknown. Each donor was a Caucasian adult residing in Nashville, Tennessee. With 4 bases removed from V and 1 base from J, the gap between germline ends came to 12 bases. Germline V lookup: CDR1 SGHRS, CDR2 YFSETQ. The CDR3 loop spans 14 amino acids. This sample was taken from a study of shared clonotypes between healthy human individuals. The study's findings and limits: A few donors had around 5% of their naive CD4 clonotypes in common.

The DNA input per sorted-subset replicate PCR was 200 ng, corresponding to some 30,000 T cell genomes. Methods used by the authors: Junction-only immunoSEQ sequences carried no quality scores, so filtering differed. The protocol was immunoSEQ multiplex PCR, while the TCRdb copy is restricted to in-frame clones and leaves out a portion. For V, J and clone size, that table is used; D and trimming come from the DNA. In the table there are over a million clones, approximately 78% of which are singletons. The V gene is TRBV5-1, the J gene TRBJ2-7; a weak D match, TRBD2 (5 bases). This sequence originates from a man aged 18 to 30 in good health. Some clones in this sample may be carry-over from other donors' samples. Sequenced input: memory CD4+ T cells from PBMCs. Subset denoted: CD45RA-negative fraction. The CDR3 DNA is TGCGCCAGCAGCCGTCGCGAGGGATCCTACGAGCAGTACTTC. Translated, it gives CASSRREGSYEQYF.